What follows describes a single T cell receptor beta chain. This sample was included in a study of cytomegalovirus exposure and HLA in healthy donors. J gave up 6 bases and V 1 base, and 1 base lay outside the gene matches. This CDR3 is 13 amino acids long. Germline V CDR1 and CDR2: SGDLS, YYNGEE. It was with 60 Vbeta and 13 Jbeta primers that the PCR ran. Using immunoSEQ multiplex PCR, the repertoire was profiled, and TCRdb retains in-frame clones only, with some absent. The table has 90,000 to 100,000 clones, roughly 71% seen once. The sequence was collected from a woman aged 40 to 50 in good health and CMV-seronegative. The specimen sequenced was PBMCs. The V call is TRBV9, the J call TRBJ2-1; 7 positions agree with TRBD1. The chain's CDR3 is CASSVQGVNEQFF. The DNA for the CDR3 is TGTGCCAGCAGCGTACAGGGGGTCAATGAGCAGTTCTTC.